This T cell receptor beta chain was sequenced for a study of blood T cell repertoires in COVID-19. The CDR3 length is 16 residues. Trimming removed 1 base from V and 1 base from J; junction bases left unmatched: 7. Germline V gives CDR1 GTSNPN, CDR2 SVGIG (reference sequence). This clone appeared a single time. Sequencing was performed with immunoSEQ multiplex PCR; in TCRdb, only in-frame clones are kept and a portion is missing. This table holds a few hundred thousand clones, 80% to 90% found once. The sequence derives from a woman aged 30 to 39 with active or convalescent COVID-19. V is TRBV30 and J is TRBJ2-5; 9 nucleotides line up with TRBD2. The sample consisted of peripheral blood. CDR3 sequence reads: CAWSGGAGGPQETQYF. CDR3 bases: TGTGCCTGGAGTGGGGGCGCGGGGGGGCCCCAAGAGACCCAGTACTTC.